These 17 T cell receptor beta chains originate from one sample sequenced in a study of shared clonotypes between healthy human individuals. Method: immunoSEQ multiplex PCR; TCRdb's copy keeps in-frame clones and lacks some. Among about 470,000 clones listed, 70% to 80% were seen once. Source material: PBMCs. The receptors stem from a woman between 40 and 50 years old in good health. Some clones in this sample may be carry-over from other donors' samples.

The chain combines TRBV7-8 with TRBJ2-7, with a possible D match to TRBD1 (6 bases). Trimming cost V 5 bases and J 3 bases, with 14 bases left between them. Germline V gene data show CDR1 as SGHVS and CDR2 as FQNEAQ. The CDR3 has 14 residues. The CDR3 spells CASSANRAHYEQYF. The CDR3 bases are TGTGCCAGCAGCGCCAACAGGGCCCACTACGAGCAGTACTTC.

The chain uses TRBV28 and TRBJ2-5, with D tentatively TRBD2 (5 bases). CDR3 length equals 17 residues. V was pared by 7 bases and J by 7 bases, with 28 bases between. Germline V gives CDR1 MDHEN, CDR2 SYDVKM. CDR3 nucleotides: TGTGCCAGCACTCCTCTGGGTCTAGCTGGAGATTTTGGGACCCAGTACTTC. Its translation is CASTPLGLAGDFGTQYF.

In this sample, this clone turned up once. This sequence joins TRBV11-3 and TRBJ2-1; 8 bases fit TRBD2. The J segment lost 7 bases and the V segment lost 2 bases, leaving 7 bases of the junction unmatched. CDR3 length: 15 residues. Germline values: CDR1 SGHNT, CDR2 YENEEA. The CDR3 spells CASSLSGSRGNEQFF. CDR3 sequence (DNA): TGTGCCAGCAGCTTAAGCGGGAGTCGGGGGAATGAGCAGTTCTTC.

The chain uses TRBV18 and TRBJ2-3; D perhaps matches TRBD2 (5 bases). V was trimmed by 2 bases and J by 6 bases, leaving 6 bases between them. This CDR3 region has 12 residues. CDR1 and CDR2 (germline): KGHSH, LQKENI. In nucleotides, the CDR3 is TGTGCCAGCTCACCAACGGGGGATACGCAGTATTTT. Translating gives CASSPTGDTQYF. Complete variable domain (other parts from reference TRBV18 and TRBJ2-3): NAGVMQNPRHLVRRRGQEARLRCSPMKGHSHVYWYRQLPEEGLKFMVYLQKENIIDESGMPKERFSAEFPKEGPSILRIQQVVRGDSAAYFCASSPTGDTQYFGPGTRLTVL.

This chain links TRBV15 with TRBJ2-3; tentative D call: TRBD2 (5 bases). The CDR3 length is 15 residues. Germline-derived CDR1 and CDR2 are LNHNV and YYDKDF (reference sequence). V lost 0 bases, J lost 2 bases, and 9 bases lay in between. The CDR3 protein is CATSRDRGYTDTQYF. In nucleotides, the CDR3 is TGTGCCACCAGCAGAGATCGAGGGTACACAGATACGCAGTATTTT.

The CDR3 loop reads CASTGVRAASYSNQPQHF. In DNA form, the CDR3 reads TGTGCCAGCACGGGGGTCCGGGCGGCCTCCTATAGCAATCAGCCCCAGCATTTT. V and J are TRBV6-4 and TRBJ1-5, with a tentative D call TRBD1 (5 bases). Per germline, CDR1 MRHNA and CDR2 SNTAGT. Deletions cut 7 bases from V and 0 bases from J, with 22 bases between. The length of the CDR3 is 18 residues.

Only one count was recorded for this clone. The rearrangement joins TRBV18 to TRBJ2-3; D unresolved. Deletions cut 3 bases from V and 2 bases from J, with 3 bases between. Germline V gene sequence: CDR1 KGHSH, CDR2 LQKENI. The CDR3 has 12 amino acids. CDR3 region: CASSPATDTQYF. CDR3 in DNA: TGTGCCAGCTCACCCGCCACAGATACGCAGTATTTT.

Notes on this clone: One junction end does not reproduce the germline sequence, and a read error may be involved. This chain connects TRBV28 to TRBJ2-5; tentatively, D is TRBD2 (5 bases). This CDR3 region has 13 residues. The germline V gene has CDR1 MDHEN and CDR2 SYDVKM. CDR3 loop: CASSLRGSRVFNF. CDR3 coding DNA: TGTGCCAGCAGTTTAAGAGGGTCCCGGGTCTTTAACTTC.

A remark on this clone: A read error may account for a junction end that differs from germline. The sample contains more than one DNA sequence encoding this CDR3. V and J are TRBV5-1 and TRBJ2-1; TRBD2 might be the D (6 bases). Germline V gene data show CDR1 as SGHRS and CDR2 as YFSETQ. This CDR3 is 15 amino acids long. The CDR3 protein is CASSLGLEGYNEQFF. The CDR3, as DNA: TGCGCCAGCAGCTTGGGACTAGAGGGGTACAATGAGCAATTCTTC.

V usage is TRBV18 and J usage is TRBJ2-7, with 10 bases that match TRBD1. V dropped 0 bases and J dropped 6; count of bases not matched to a gene: 2. CDR1 is KGHSH and CDR2 is LQKENI in the germline V gene. The length of the CDR3 is 14 residues. CDR3 region: CASSPPGTGAEQYF. The CDR3 coding sequence is TGTGCCAGCTCACCACCCGGGACAGGGGCCGAGCAGTACTTC.

The rearrangement links TRBV2 to TRBJ2-1; the D gene is possibly TRBD2 (5 bases). The V end was cut by 6 bases, the J end by 6 bases, with 12 bases between. The CDR3 loop spans 13 amino acids. The V gene's germline CDR1 is SNHLY and CDR2 FYNNEI. The CDR3 sequence is CASSVGLVNEQFF. CDR3 nucleotide sequence: TGTGCCAGCAGCGTCGGACTGGTCAATGAGCAGTTCTTC.

The V call is TRBV15, the J call TRBJ1-5; a weak D match, TRBD1 (6 bases). This CDR3 has 15 amino acids. The V gene's germline CDR1 is LNHNV and CDR2 YYDKDF (reference sequence). V was shortened by 0 bases and J by 6 bases, with 12 bases between the two germline ends. CDR3 region: CATSRDTAGAQPQHF. In DNA, the CDR3 is TGTGCCACCAGCAGAGATACGGCAGGGGCTCAGCCCCAGCATTTT. Drawing the rest from reference TRBV15 and TRBJ1-5, the complete variable domain is DAMVIQNPRYQVTQFGKPVTLSCSQTLNHNVMYWYQQKSSQAPKLLFHYYDKDFNNEADTPDNFQSRRPNTSFCFLDIRSPGLGDTAMYLCATSRDTAGAQPQHFGDGTRLSIL.

The chain employs TRBV29-1 and TRBJ1-1; 7 nucleotides align to TRBD1. Trimming at V came to 7 bases and at J to 1 base, leaving 3 bases not matched to a gene. Germline V gene sequence: CDR1 SQVTM, CDR2 ANQGSEA. The CDR3 totals 12 residues. The CDR3 DNA reads as TGCAGCGCGGGACAGCCGAACACTGAAGCTTTCTTT. Residues: CSAGQPNTEAFF. The full variable domain, completed using reference TRBV29-1 and TRBJ1-1, is SAVISQKPSRDICQRGTSLTIQCQVDSQVTMMFWYRQQPGQSLTLIATANQGSEATYESGFVIDKFPISRPNLTFSTLTVSNMSPEDSSIYLCSAGQPNTEAFFGQGTRLTVV.

V gene TRBV28 combines with J gene TRBJ1-5; possible D gene TRBD1, 5 bases. V shed 10 bases and J shed 4 bases, with 11 bases lying between them. Germline CDR1 reads MDHEN; CDR2 reads SYDVKM. This CDR3 region has 12 residues. The CDR3 here is CATWGVNQPQHF. For the CDR3, the DNA is TGTGCCACATGGGGGGTTAATCAGCCCCAGCATTTT.

This clone was seen many times. The gene calls are TRBV4-3 and TRBJ2-1; D is ambiguous. Trimming cost V 1 base and J 7 bases, with 8 bases left between them. CDR1 and CDR2 (germline): LGHNA, YSLEER. The CDR3 runs to 13 residues. CDR3: CASSQALENEQFF. CDR3 in DNA: TGCGCCAGCAGCCAAGCCCTAGAGAATGAGCAGTTCTTC.

The chain employs TRBV11-2 and TRBJ2-5; no firm D call. The J call may not be correct, given that the DNA end is closer to TRBJ2-7. CDR1 and CDR2 from the germline V gene are SGHAT and FQNNGV. The CDR3 length is 12 residues. CDR3 protein: CASSYDWNEQYF. DNA of the CDR3: TGTGCCAGCAGCTACGATTGGAACGAGCAGTACTTC.

The chain couples TRBV11-2 to TRBJ2-1; 11 bases fit TRBD2. Trimming at V came to 3 bases and at J to 15 bases, leaving 4 bases not matched to a gene. Germline V gene data show CDR1 as SGHAT and CDR2 as FQNNGV. The CDR3 has 12 amino acids. The CDR3 coding sequence is TGTGCCAGCAGCTTTAGCGGGAGGGCCACGTTCTTC. Translating it yields CASSFSGRATFF.